What follows is one T cell receptor beta chain and its context. This clone was seen once. Its target antigen remains unknown. Base qualities are missing; no much larger clone stands one base away. This specimen belongs to a study of CD8+ T cells in alopecia areata (dated by TCRdb to 2016 to 2019). Study-level background: The treated patients, all with moderate-to-severe alopecia areata, were enrolled in an open-label pilot trial of oral tofacitinib given at 5 to 10 mg twice daily. Tofacitinib was administered for 6 to 18 months, and 6 months of follow-up off drug were then conducted to assess delayed response and recurrence. Disease severity in treated patients was measured with the SALT score, which quantifies the percentage of affected scalp surface area. In both human patients and the C3H/HeJ mouse model, the study applied high-throughput TCRbeta sequencing to look at T cell clonal expansion in alopecia areata. In humans, TCRbeta sequencing was performed on scalp tissue and on sorted CD4+ and CD8+ peripheral blood T cells from healthy controls and from patients with patchy or totalis/universalis alopecia areata. Biopsies were taken from tofacitinib-treated patients at baseline and at 4 and 24 weeks of treatment, and a later scalp biopsy was taken in several of the tofacitinib-treated patients. Scalp clonality was compared among normal scalp (n=4), patchy alopecia areata scalp (n=8), and alopecia totalis/universalis scalp (n=8). The RNA source kit depended on sample type: the PAXgene miRNA kit for fixed scalp, the miRNeasy kit for PBMCs, and the RNeasy kit for mouse skin. Amplification of TCRbeta CDR3 regions was done by immunoSEQ multiplex PCR using 35 Vbeta forward primers and 13 Jbeta reverse primers. What the work shows at the level of the full study, not this receptor alone: Shared TCR sequences between patients were less evident than in mice, which may be partly attributable to HLA diversity in the patient population. Scalp clonality and the number of expanded CD8+ clones among the top 100 scalp clones were significantly decreased by tofacitinib. Compared with normal scalp, lesional scalp had higher clonality and more expanded CD8+ clones, particularly in alopecia totalis/universalis, a pattern that suggests antigenic drive. Scalp TCR repertoire analysis is complicated because resident alphabeta T cells in normal human skin are also sequenced, whereas mouse skin is dominated by gammadelta T cells. Because the treated cohort was small and had only one nonresponder, larger studies are needed to examine links between baseline CD8+ expansion and response. During tofacitinib treatment, many expanded lesional clones stuck around in both scalp and blood, and this persistence may partly explain why relapse happens after treatment is stopped.

CDR1 SGHAT and CDR2 FQNNGV were looked up in the germline V gene. The cysteine opens and the phenylalanine closes a CDR3 of 15 amino acids. Only the CDR3 part of the read is kept: 45 bases, read in frame from the first base. Ends trimmed: V by 5 bases, J by 5 bases; bases unmatched to a gene: 10. Library prep was done by the immunoSEQ multiplex PCR assay. To provide template for TCR sequencing, every sample had RNA extracted and reverse transcribed into cDNA. First-strand cDNA was synthesized using SuperScript III with a 2:1 mix of oligo-dT and random hexamers. A synthetic immune receptor repertoire was used to assess amplification bias, and residual bias was removed computationally. The authors' analysis ran thus. After raw reads were preprocessed to remove errors, the CDR3 was defined following IMGT conventions as running from the conserved cysteine to phenylalanine. Clonality was calculated as 1 minus Shannon entropy normalized by log2 of the number of productive unique TCRs. Whether scalp clones were CD4 or CD8 was inferred by matching scalp TCRbeta sequences against CD4 and CD8 repertoires sorted from blood. The clones in this table, taken by TCRdb from immuneACCESS, are in-frame only. Not every clone is retained; where verified, under half of the shortfall comes from an unresolved V gene, and the cause of the rest is unknown. V and J calls and clone size follow that table, whereas D and trimming were derived from the DNA. A total of fewer than 200,000 clones appear in this sample, around three fifths of them only once. 10% to 15% of the sample goes to the ten largest clones.

What the time point label conveys for this sample: 20 to 30 weeks on oral tofacitinib. This specimen's treatment or condition label, per the study, means: oral pan-JAK inhibitor, 5-10 mg twice daily. Lesional scalp punch biopsies and peripheral blood were obtained from alopecia areata patients. PBMCs were separated by density centrifugation and stained for CD3, CD4 and CD8, after which CD4+ and CD8+ T cells were sorted on a FACSAria. Here the sequenced sample was CD8+ T cells sorted from blood, taken at week 24, from a patient treated with tofacitinib. The clonotype originates from a human donor with alopecia areata. This sequence uses TRBV11-2 and TRBJ1-1; 8 bases in the junction line up with TRBD1. Read as DNA, the sequence is TGTGCCAGCAGCGTCGGACAGGGTATGTGGACTGAAGCTTTCTTT. Its protein is CASSVGQGMWTEAFF.